This T cell receptor (beta chain) derives from a study of cytomegalovirus exposure and HLA in healthy donors. Background on the study: An earlier analysis identified some 110 million unique TCR beta sequences in about 179 million T cells.

Regarding the study as a whole: While the bulk of TCR sequences proved rare, some public TCRs turned up in many donors. In a later analysis, TCR beta V- and J-gene trimming showed a link to a missense DCLRE1C variant.

Germline V CDR1 and CDR2: SNHLY, FYNNEI. This CDR3 contains 15 residues. V trimming: 4 bases; J trimming: 1 base; junction bases outside the gene matches: 2. Of note for this clone: Its specificity is unknown.

The PCR ran on 60 Vbeta and 13 Jbeta primers. In the authors' workflow: A later analysis tallied approximately 78 million unique TCR beta chains, around 10 million of them shared. The method was immunoSEQ multiplex PCR; TCRdb's version includes in-frame clones alone and lacks a portion of them. V, J and clone size were drawn from that table, and D and trimming were deduced from the DNA. The repertoire holds 42,000 or so clones, with about 50% as singletons. This clonotype was sampled from a human donor in good health. The V call is TRBV2, the J call TRBJ2-3, with TRBD2 identical over 10 bases. The source material was PBMCs. The CDR3 region is CASSATSGGTDTQYF. CDR3 nucleotides: TGTGCCAGCAGTGCAACTAGCGGGGGCACAGATACGCAGTATTTT.